Below are 3 T cell receptor beta chains sequenced from a single sample in a study of regulatory T cells in long-lasting Graves disease. Researchers made TCR beta libraries by using iRepertoire HTBI primers and running Arm-PCR on CDR3 regions. TCRdb itself ran the multiplex PCR reads through MiXCR, one entry per CDR3 protein. The sample includes more than 400,000 distinct CDR3 sequences, 16% of them seen just once. Time point in this sample: newly diagnosed GD, antithyroid drugs for less than 3 months. Isolated PBMC RNA provided the starting material for the TCR library. These records were also assigned to another study, of T cells in Graves' hyperthyroidism and ophthalmopathy.

Sequencing used peripheral blood mononuclear cells (PBMCs), obtained at new diagnosis, from a patient treated with antithyroid drugs. These receptors originate from a woman in her 30s with Graves disease.

This clonotype showed up many times. The V gene is TRBV10-2, the J gene TRBJ2-3; D is possibly TRBD1 or TRBD2 (5 bases each). The CDR3 is made up of 20 amino acids. Looked up from germline, CDR1 is WSHSY and CDR2 is SAAADI. Trimming removed 2 bases from V and 2 bases from J, with 26 bases in between. CDR3 in DNA: TGCGCCAGCAGTGAGGCCCTGTTGCCCCTGGGACGAACCTCCACAGATACGCAGTATTTT. This sequence encodes CASSEALLPLGRTSTDTQYF.

In its sample, this clonotype was seen many times. The genes are TRBV28 and TRBJ1-6; D ambiguous. The CDR3 consists of 12 residues. Germline CDR1 and CDR2: MDHEN and SYDVKM. With 4 bases removed from V and 9 bases from J, the gap between germline ends came to 7 bases. The CDR3 nucleotides read TGTGCCAGCAGTTCCCCGGGTTCACCCCTCCACTTT. Its protein is CASSSPGSPLHF.

This clonotype has more than one count but fewer than ten. V is TRBV7-9 and J is TRBJ1-5; TRBD1 matches 10 bases. The V gene's germline CDR1 is SEHNR and CDR2 FQNEAQ (reference sequence). J gave up 5 bases and V 2 bases, and 6 bases lay outside the gene matches. The CDR3 spans 16 residues. CDR3 residues: CASSLNRGQGDQPQHF. The CDR3 nucleotides are TGTGCCAGCAGCTTAAACCGAGGACAGGGGGATCAGCCCCAGCATTTT. The entire variable domain, with the rest obtained from reference TRBV7-9 and TRBJ1-5, is as follows: DTGVSQNPRHKITKRGQNVTFRCDPISEHNRLYWYRQTLGQGPEFLTYFQNEAQLEKSRLLSDRFSAERPKGSFSTLEIQRTEQGDSAMYLCASSLNRGQGDQPQHFGDGTRLSIL.